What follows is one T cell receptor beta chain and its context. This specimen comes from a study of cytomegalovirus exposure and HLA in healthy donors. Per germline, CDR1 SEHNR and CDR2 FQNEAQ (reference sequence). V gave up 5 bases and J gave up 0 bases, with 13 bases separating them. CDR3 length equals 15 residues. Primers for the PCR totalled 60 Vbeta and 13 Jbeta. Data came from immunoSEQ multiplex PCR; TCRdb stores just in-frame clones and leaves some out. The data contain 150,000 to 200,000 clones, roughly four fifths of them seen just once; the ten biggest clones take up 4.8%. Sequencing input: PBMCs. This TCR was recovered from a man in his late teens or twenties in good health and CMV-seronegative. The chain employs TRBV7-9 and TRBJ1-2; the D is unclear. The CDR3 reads CASSDPTGSNYGYTF. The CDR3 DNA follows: TGTGCCAGCAGCGACCCCACGGGATCTAACTATGGCTACACCTTC. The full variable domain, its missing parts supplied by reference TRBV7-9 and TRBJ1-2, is DTGVSQNPRHKITKRGQNVTFRCDPISEHNRLYWYRQTLGQGPEFLTYFQNEAQLEKSRLLSDRFSAERPKGSFSTLEIQRTEQGDSAMYLCASSDPTGSNYGYTFGSGTRLTVV.